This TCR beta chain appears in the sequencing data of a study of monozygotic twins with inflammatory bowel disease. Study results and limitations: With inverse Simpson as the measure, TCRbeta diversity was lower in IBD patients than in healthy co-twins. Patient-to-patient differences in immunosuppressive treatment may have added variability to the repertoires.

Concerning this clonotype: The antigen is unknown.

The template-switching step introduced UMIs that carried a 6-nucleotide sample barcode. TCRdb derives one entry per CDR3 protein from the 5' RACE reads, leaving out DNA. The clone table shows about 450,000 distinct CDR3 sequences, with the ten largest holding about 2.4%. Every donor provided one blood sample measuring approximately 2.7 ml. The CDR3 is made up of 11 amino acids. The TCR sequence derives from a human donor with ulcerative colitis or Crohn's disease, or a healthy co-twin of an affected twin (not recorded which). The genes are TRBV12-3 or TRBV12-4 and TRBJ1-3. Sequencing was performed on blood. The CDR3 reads CASTWGNTIYF.